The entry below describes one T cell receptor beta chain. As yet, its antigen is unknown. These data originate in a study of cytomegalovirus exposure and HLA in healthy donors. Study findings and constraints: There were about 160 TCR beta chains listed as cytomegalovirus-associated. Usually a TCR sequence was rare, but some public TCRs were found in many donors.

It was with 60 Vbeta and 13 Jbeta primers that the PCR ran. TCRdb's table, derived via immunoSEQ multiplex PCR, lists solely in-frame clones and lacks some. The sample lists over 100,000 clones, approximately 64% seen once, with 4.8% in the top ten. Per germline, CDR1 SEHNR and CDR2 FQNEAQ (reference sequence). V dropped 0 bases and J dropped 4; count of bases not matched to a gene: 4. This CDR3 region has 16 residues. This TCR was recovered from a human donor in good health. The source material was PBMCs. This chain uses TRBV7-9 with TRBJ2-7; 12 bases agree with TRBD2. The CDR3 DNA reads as TGTGCCAGCAGCTTAGCCAGACTAGCGGGAGAGTACGAGCAGTACTTC. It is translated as CASSLARLAGEYEQYF. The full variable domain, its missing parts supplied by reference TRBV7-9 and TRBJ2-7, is DTGVSQNPRHKITKRGQNVTFRCDPISEHNRLYWYRQTLGQGPEFLTYFQNEAQLEKSRLLSDRFSAERPKGSFSTLEIQRTEQGDSAMYLCASSLARLAGEYEQYFGPGTRLTVT.